This T cell receptor beta chain was captured by sequencing in a study of T cells in Graves' hyperthyroidism and ophthalmopathy. Turning to the study itself: Blood from the periphery was taken at initial diagnosis, before any treatment.

Researchers took RNA transcripts and amplified the TCR beta CDR3 regions from them. HTBI primers were the set used in a first-round RT-PCR of the TCR CDR3. TCRdb independently ran MiXCR on the multiplex PCR reads; one entry per CDR3 protein. The sample yields 500,000 to 600,000 distinct CDR3 sequences, approximately 20% seen once. The authors took PBMCs from roughly 9.3 ml fresh peripheral blood. The CDR3 runs to 15 residues. Germline-derived CDR1 and CDR2 are ENHRY and SYGVKD. Unmatched junction bases numbered 9, after V lost 6 bases and J lost 7 bases. The rearrangement uses TRBV10-3 and TRBJ1-6; TRBD1 matches 7 bases. The origin of this receptor is a man aged 40-55 years with Graves' ophthalmopathy. The material sequenced was blood. Here the CDR3 DNA reads TGTGCCATCAGACCGACCGGGACAGAAAATTCACCCCTCCACTTT. Translation gives CAIRPTGTENSPLHF.